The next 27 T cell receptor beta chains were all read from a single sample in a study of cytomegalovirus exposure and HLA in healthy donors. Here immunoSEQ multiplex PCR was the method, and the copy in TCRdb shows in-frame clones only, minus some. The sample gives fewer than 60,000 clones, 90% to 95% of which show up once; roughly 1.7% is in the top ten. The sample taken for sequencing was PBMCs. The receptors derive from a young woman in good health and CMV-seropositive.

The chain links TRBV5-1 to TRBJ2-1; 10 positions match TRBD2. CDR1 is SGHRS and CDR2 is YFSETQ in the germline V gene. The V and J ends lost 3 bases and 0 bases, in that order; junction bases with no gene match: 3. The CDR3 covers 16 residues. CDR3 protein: CASSSLAGGSYNEQFF. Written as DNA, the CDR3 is TGCGCCAGCAGCTCGTTAGCGGGGGGCTCCTACAATGAGCAGTTCTTC.

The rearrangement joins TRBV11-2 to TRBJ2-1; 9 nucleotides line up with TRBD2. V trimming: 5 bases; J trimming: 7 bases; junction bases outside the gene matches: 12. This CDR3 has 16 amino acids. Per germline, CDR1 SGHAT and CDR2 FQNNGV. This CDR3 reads CASSPRSSGGRNEQFF. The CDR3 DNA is TGTGCCAGCAGCCCCAGGAGTAGCGGGGGCCGTAATGAGCAGTTCTTC.

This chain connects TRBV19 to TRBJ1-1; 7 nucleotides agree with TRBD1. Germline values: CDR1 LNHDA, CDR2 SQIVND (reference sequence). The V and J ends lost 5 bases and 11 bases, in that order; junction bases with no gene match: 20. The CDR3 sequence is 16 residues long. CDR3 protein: CASSYRGTALYTGAFF. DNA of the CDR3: TGTGCCAGTAGTTACAGAGGGACAGCGCTTTACACTGGGGCTTTCTTT.

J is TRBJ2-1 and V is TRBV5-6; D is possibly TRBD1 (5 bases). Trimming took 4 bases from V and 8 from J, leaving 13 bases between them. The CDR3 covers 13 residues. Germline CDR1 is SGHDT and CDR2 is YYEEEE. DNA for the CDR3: TGTGCCAGCAGCCAAGGCCTAGGGGATGAGCAGTTCTTC. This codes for CASSQGLGDEQFF.

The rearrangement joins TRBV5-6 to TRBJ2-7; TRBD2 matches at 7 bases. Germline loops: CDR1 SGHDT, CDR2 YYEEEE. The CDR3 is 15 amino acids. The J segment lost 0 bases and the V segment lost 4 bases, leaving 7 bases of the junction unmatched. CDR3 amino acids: CASSPGTILSYEQYF. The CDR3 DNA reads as TGTGCCAGCAGCCCGGGGACTATCCTCTCCTACGAGCAGTACTTC.

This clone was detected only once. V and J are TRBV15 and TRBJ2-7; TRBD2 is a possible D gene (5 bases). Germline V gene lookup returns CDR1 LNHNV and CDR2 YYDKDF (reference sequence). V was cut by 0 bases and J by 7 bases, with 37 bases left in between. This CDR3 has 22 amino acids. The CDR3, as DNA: TGTGCCACCAGCAGAGATGTGCCTGTATCGGGGTGGAAGACCGGATCATCTCGTGAGCAGTACTTC. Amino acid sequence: CATSRDVPVSGWKTGSSREQYF.

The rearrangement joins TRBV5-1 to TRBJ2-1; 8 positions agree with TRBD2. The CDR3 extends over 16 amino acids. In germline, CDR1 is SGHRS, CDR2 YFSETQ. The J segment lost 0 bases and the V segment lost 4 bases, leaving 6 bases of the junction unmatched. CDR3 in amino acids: CASSRHGGDSYNEQFF. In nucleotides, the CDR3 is TGCGCCAGCAGCCGGCACGGGGGGGACTCCTACAATGAGCAGTTCTTC.

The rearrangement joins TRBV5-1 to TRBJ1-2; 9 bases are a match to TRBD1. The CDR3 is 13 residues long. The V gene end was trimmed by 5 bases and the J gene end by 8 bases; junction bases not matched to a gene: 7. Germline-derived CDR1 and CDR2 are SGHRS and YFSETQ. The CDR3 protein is CASSGTGLGGYTF. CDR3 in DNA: TGCGCCAGCAGTGGGACAGGGTTGGGCGGCTACACCTTC.

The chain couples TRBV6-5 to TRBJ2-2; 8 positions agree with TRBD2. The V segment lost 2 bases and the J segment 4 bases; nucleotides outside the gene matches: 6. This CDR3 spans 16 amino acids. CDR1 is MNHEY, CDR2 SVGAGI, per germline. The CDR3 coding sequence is TGTGCCAGCAGTTACATCGGGGGGGAGTTCACCGGGGAGCTGTTTTTT. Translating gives CASSYIGGEFTGELFF.

The CDR3 spells CASIKSPGGLVSRTQYF. The CDR3 DNA reads TGTGCCAGCATCAAAAGCCCTGGGGGCCTAGTATCTAGGACCCAGTACTTC. The V gene is TRBV28, the J gene TRBJ2-5, with D maybe TRBD1 (6 bases). Germline V gene data show CDR1 as MDHEN and CDR2 as SYDVKM. Trimming took 7 bases from V and 7 from J, leaving 28 bases between them. CDR3 length equals 17 residues.

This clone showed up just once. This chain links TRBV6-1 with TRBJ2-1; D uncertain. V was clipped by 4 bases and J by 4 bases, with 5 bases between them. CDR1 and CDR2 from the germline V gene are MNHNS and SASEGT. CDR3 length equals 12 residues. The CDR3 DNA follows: TGTGCCAGCAGTGTCTCGTACAATGAGCAGTTCTTC. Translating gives CASSVSYNEQFF.

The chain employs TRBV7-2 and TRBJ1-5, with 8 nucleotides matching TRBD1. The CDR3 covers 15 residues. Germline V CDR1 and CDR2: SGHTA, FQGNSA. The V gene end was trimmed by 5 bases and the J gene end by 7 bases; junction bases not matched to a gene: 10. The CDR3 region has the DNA TGTGCCAGCAGCACGGGCGGACAGGGAATCCAGCCCCAGCATTTT. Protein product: CASSTGGQGIQPQHF.

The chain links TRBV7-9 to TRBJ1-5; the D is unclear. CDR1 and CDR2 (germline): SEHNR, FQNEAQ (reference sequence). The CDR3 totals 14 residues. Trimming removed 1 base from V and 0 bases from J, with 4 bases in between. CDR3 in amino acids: CASSLGVSNQPQHF. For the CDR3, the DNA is TGTGCCAGCAGCTTAGGAGTTAGCAATCAGCCCCAGCATTTT.

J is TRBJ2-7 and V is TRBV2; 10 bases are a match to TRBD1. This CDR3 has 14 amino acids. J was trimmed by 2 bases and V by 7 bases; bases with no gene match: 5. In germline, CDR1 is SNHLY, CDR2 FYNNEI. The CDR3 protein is CASNRDRGAYEQYF. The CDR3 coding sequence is TGTGCCAGCAATCGGGACAGGGGTGCCTACGAGCAGTACTTC. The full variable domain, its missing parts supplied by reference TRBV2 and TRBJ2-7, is EPEVTQTPSHQVTQMGQEVILRCVPISNHLYFYWYRQILGQKVEFLVSFYNNEISEKSEIFDDQFSVERPDGSNFTLKIRSTKLEDSAMYFCASNRDRGAYEQYFGPGTRLTVT.

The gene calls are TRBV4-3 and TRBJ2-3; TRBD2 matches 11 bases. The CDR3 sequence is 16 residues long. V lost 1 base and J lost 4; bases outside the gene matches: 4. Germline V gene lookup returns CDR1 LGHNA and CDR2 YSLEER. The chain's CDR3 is CASSQVAGGGSDTQYF. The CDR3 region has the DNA TGCGCCAGCAGCCAAGTAGCGGGGGGGGGCTCAGATACGCAGTATTTT.

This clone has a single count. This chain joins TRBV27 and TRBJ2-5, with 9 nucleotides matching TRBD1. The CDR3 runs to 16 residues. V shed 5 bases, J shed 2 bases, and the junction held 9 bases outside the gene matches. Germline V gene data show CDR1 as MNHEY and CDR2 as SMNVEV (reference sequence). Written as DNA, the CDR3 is TGTGCCAGCAGTGCCGACAGGGGGAAGGTGCAAGAGACCCAGTACTTC. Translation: CASSADRGKVQETQYF.

CDR3 DNA: TGTGCCAGCAGCTTGGTGGGACAGGGGGCCTACGAGCAGTACTTC. It encodes CASSLVGQGAYEQYF. The V and J genes are TRBV5-6 and TRBJ2-7; 11 positions agree with TRBD1. J was trimmed by 2 bases and V by 0 bases; bases with no gene match: 1. The CDR3 loop spans 15 amino acids. Germline V gene data show CDR1 as SGHDT and CDR2 as YYEEEE.

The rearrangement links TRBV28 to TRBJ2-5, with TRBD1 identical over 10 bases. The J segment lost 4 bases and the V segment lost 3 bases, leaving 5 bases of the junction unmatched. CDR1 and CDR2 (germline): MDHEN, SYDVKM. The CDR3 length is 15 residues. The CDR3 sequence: CASSFDRGRRETQYF. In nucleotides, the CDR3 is TGTGCCAGCAGTTTCGACAGGGGGCGGCGAGAGACCCAGTACTTC.

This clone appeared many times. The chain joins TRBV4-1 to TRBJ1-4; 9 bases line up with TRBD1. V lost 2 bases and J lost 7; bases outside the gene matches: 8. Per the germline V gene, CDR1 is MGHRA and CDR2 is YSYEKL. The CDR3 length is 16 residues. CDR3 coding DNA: TGCGCCAGCAGCCAAAGCCCCGGGACAGGGATTGAAAAACTGTTTTTT. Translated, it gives CASSQSPGTGIEKLFF.

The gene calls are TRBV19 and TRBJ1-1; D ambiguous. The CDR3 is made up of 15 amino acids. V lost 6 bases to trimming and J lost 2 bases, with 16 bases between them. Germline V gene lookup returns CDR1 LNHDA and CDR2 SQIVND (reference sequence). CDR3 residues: CASRARQFINTEAFF. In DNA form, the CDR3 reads TGTGCCAGTAGGGCACGACAATTCATTAACACTGAAGCTTTCTTT.

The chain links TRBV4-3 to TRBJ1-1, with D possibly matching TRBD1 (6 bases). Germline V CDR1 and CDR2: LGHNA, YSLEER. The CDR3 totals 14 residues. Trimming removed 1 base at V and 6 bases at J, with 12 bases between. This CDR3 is CASSQAGGAAEAFF. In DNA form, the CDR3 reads TGCGCCAGCAGCCAAGCGGGGGGGGCAGCTGAAGCTTTCTTT.

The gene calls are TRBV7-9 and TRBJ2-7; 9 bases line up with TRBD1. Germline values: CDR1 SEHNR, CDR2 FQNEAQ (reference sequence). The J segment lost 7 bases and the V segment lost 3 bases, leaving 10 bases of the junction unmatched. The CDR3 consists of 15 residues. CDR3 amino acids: CASSLQRTGAREQYF. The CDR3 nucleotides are TGTGCCAGCAGCTTGCAGCGGACAGGGGCTCGGGAGCAGTACTTC.

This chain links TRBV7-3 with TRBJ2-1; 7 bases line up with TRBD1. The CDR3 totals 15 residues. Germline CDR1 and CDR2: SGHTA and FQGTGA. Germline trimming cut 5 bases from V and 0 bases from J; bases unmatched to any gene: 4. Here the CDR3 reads CASSRDSSSYNEQFF. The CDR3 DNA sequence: TGTGCCAGCAGCCGGGACAGCAGCTCCTACAATGAGCAGTTCTTC.

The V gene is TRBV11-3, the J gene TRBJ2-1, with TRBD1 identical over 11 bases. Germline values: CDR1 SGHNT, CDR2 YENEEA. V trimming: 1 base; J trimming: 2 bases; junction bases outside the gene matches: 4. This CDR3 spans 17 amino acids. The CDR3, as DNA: TGTGCCAGCAGCTTAGGGGTGGGACAGGGGGCCTACAATGAGCAGTTCTTC. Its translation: CASSLGVGQGAYNEQFF.

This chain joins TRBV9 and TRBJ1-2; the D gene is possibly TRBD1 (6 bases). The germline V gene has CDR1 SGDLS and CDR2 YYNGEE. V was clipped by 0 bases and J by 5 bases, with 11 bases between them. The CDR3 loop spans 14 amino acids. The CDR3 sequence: CASSVDPGDYGYTF. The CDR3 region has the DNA TGTGCCAGCAGCGTAGATCCAGGGGATTATGGCTACACCTTC.

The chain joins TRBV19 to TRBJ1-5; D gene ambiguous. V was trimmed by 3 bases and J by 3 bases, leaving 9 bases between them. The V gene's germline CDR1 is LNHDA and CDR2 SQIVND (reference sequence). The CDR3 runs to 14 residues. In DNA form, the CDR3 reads TGTGCCAGTAGTATCAGCGGTTACAATCAGCCCCAGCATTTT. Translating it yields CASSISGYNQPQHF.

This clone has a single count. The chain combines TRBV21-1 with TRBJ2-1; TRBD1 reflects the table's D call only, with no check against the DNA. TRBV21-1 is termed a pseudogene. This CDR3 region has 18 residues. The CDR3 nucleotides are TGTGCCAGCAGCAAAATCATCTACGCCCTCAGGTCCTACAATGAGCAGTTCTTC. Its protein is CASSKIIYALRSYNEQFF.